A single sample gave rise to the 7 T cell receptor beta chains below, sequenced in a study of T cell responses to AZD1222 COVID-19 vaccine. Libraries were prepared by immunoSEQ multiplex PCR; TCRdb keeps only in-frame clonotypes and omits some of them. The sample holds some 150,000 clones; 88% are singletons and the top ten take roughly 2.9%. The sequencing here drew on peripheral blood, taken on day 0 of AZD1222 vaccination. These receptors came from an adult in good health.

This sequence joins TRBV18 and TRBJ2-1; 13 bases are a match to TRBD2. Germline V CDR1 and CDR2: KGHSH, LQKENI. The CDR3 has 17 residues. V trimming: 2 bases; J trimming: 4 bases; junction bases outside the gene matches: 5. Here the CDR3 DNA reads TGTGCCAGCTCACCAACTAGCGGGGGGGCCGTTTACAATGAGCAGTTCTTC. Protein: CASSPTSGGAVYNEQFF.

On this clone itself: Other DNA sequences of this sample code for an identical CDR3. The genes are TRBV18 and TRBJ1-1; D might be TRBD1 (5 bases). The CDR3 spans 13 residues. Trimming cost V 5 bases and J 1 base, with 8 bases left between them. Germline V gene lookup returns CDR1 KGHSH and CDR2 LQKENI. The CDR3 loop is CASSGDRNTEAFF. CDR3 bases: TGTGCCAGCTCAGGAGACAGGAACACTGAAGCTTTCTTT.

The chain couples TRBV24-1 to TRBJ1-1; D ambiguous. Trimming took off 5 bases at V and 0 bases at J, with 18 bases between the two ends. Germline-derived CDR1 and CDR2 are KGHDR and SFDVKD. This CDR3 has 17 residues. CDR3 protein: CATSVFRAYLLNTEAFF. In nucleotides, the CDR3 is TGTGCCACCAGTGTGTTCAGAGCCTATTTATTGAACACTGAAGCTTTCTTT.

This clone was observed a single time. A junction end diverges from the germline sequence, so it may reflect a read error. The sample holds other DNA sequences that translate to the same CDR3. J is TRBJ1-1 and V is TRBV23-1; tentatively, D is TRBD1 (5 bases). TRBV23-1 has ORF status, its function being uncertain. This CDR3 region has 15 residues. CDR3 protein: CASSQSRRGNTEAFF. The CDR3 nucleotides read TGCGCCAGTAGTCAATCGAGGAGGGGGAACACTGAAGCTTTCTTT.

The chain carries TRBV7-2 and TRBJ2-7; D is ambiguous. The length of the CDR3 is 14 residues. Trimming removed 5 bases at V and 0 bases at J, with 11 bases between. CDR1 SGHTA and CDR2 FQGNSA come from the germline V gene. The CDR3 reads CASSPPQVSYEQYF. DNA of the CDR3: TGTGCCAGCAGCCCCCCCCAGGTCTCCTACGAGCAGTACTTC.

This chain joins TRBV19 and TRBJ2-1, with 7 bases fitting TRBD2. V was pared by 7 bases and J by 2 bases, with 8 bases of the junction left unmatched. The CDR3 has 15 amino acids. Germline-derived CDR1 and CDR2 are LNHDA and SQIVND (reference sequence). This CDR3 is CASIGLGGAYNEQFF. For the CDR3, the DNA is TGTGCCAGTATTGGGTTGGGGGGGGCCTACAATGAGCAGTTCTTC. Based on the CDR3 plus reference TRBV19 and TRBJ2-1, the full variable domain is DGGITQSPKYLFRKEGQNVTLSCEQNLNHDAMYWYRQDPGQGLRLIYYSQIVNDFQKGDIAEGYSVSREKKESFPLTVTSAQKNPTAFYLCASIGLGGAYNEQFFGPGTRLTVL.

This clone was seen a single time. The chain joins TRBV2 to TRBJ1-5; no clear D gene. The CDR3 covers 13 residues. V lost 7 bases and J lost 5, with 12 bases in between. The V gene's germline CDR1 is SNHLY and CDR2 FYNNEI. CDR3 DNA sequence: TGTGCCAGCACCAGGCAGGCCGATCAGCCCCAGCATTTT. It is translated as CASTRQADQPQHF.